This TCR beta chain was identified in a study of regulatory T cells in long-lasting Graves disease. Germline lookup yields CDR1 MNHEY and CDR2 SVGAGI. V was clipped by 2 bases and J by 3 bases, with 19 bases between them. CDR3 length equals 17 residues. Many counts were recorded for this clonotype. Time point: persistent/refractory GD, antithyroid drugs over 5 years with positive TRAb. Extracted RNA from PBMCs served as the source of the TCR library. Construction of TCR beta libraries relied on iRepertoire HTBI primers and on Arm-PCR targeting CDR3 regions. MiXCR was run by TCRdb on the multiplex PCR reads, yielding one entry per CDR3 protein. The sample comprises 300,000 to 500,000 distinct CDR3 sequences, 20% of which are singletons, and around 21% rests with the top ten.

The source material was peripheral blood mononuclear cells (PBMCs), sampled when the disease was refractory, from a patient treated with antithyroid drugs. This chain connects TRBV6-5 to TRBJ1-1; D not resolved. This TCR was recovered from a female donor with Graves disease. The CDR3 is CASSYSSLAIWDTEAFF. The DNA of the CDR3 is TGTGCCAGCAGTTACAGTTCATTAGCCATTTGGGACACTGAAGCTTTCTTT.